This TCR beta chain was found in a study of blood T cell repertoires in COVID-19. Across the study: Samples representing acute and convalescent COVID-19 were sourced from the United States, Italy and Spain.

TCRdb keeps only in-frame clones here, not all; method: immunoSEQ multiplex PCR. The table records around 260,000 clones, around 84% of them present only once. This clone was counted once. Sequenced input: peripheral blood. This receptor was taken from a woman aged 55-69 years with COVID-19, enrolled during active disease.

The CDR3 DNA sequence: TGTGCCACCAGCAGCACCAGACTAGCGGGAGGCGAGCAGTTCTTC. It codes for CATSSTRLAGGEQFF. The chain links TRBV15 to TRBJ2-1; 13 bases map to TRBD2. CDR3 length: 15 amino acids. Germline CDR1 LNHNV, CDR2 YYDKDF (reference sequence). Trimming removed 3 bases from V and 10 bases from J; junction bases left unmatched: 6.